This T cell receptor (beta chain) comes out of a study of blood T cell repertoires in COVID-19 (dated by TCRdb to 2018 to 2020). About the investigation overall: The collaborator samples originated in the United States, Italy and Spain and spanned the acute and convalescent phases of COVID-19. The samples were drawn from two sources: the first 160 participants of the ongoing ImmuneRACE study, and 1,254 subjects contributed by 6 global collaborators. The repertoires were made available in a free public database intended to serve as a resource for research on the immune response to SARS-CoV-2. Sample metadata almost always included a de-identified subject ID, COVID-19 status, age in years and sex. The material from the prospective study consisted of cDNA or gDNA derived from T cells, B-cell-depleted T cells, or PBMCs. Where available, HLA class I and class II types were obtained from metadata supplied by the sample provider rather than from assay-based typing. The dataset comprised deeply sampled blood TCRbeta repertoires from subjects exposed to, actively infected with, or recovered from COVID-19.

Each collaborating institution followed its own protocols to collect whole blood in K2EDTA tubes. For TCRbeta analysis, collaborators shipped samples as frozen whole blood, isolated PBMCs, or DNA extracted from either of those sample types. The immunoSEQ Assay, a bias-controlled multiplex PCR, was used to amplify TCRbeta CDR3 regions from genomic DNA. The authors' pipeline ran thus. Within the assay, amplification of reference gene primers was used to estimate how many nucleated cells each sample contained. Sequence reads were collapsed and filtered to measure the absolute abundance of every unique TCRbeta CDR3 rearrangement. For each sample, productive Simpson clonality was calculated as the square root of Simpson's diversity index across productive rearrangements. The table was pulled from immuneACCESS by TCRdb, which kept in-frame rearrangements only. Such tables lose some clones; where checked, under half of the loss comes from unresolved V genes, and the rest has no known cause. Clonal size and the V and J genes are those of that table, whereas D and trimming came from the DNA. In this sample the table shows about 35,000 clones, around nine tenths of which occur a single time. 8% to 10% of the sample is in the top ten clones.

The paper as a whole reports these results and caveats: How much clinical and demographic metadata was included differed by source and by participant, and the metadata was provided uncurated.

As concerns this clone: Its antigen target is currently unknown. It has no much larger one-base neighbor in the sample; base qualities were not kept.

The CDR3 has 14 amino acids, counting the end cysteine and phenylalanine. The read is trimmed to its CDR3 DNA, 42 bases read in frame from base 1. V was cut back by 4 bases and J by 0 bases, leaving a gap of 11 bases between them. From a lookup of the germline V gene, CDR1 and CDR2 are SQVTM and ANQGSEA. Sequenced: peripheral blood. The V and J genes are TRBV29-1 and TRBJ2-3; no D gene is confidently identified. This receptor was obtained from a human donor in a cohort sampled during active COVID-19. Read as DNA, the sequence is TGCAGCGTTGGCCCCAAAACTAGCACAGATACGCAGTATTTT. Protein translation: CSVGPKTSTDTQYF.